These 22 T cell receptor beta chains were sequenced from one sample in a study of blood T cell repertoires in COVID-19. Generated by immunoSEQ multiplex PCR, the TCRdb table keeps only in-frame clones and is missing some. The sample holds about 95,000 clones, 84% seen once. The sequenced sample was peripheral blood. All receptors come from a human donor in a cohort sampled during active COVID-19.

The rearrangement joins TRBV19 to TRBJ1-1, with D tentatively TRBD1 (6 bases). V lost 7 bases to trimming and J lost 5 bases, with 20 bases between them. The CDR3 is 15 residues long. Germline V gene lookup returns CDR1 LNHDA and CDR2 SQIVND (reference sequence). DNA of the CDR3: TGTGCCAGTATTCGGCGGGGGGCAGGATGGACTGAAGCTTTCTTT. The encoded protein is CASIRRGAGWTEAFF.

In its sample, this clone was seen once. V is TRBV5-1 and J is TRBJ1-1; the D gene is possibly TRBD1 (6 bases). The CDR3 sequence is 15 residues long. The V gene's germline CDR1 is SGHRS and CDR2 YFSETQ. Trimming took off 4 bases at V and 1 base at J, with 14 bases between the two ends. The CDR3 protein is CASSRDDRRNTEAFF. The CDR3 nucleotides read TGCGCCAGCAGCCGAGATGACAGGAGGAACACTGAAGCTTTCTTT.

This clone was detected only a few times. CDR3 in amino acids: CASKKPGQYNEQFF. CDR3 nucleotides: TGTGCCAGCAAAAAACCGGGACAGTACAATGAGCAGTTCTTC. The chain recombines TRBV19 with TRBJ2-1, with 7 nucleotides matching TRBD1. The CDR3 spans 14 residues. CDR1 LNHDA and CDR2 SQIVND come from the germline V gene (reference sequence). V shed 9 bases and J 4 bases; nucleotides not matched to a gene: 9.

The CDR3 sequence: CASSHGTGGNTDTQYF. The CDR3 bases are TGTGCCAGCAGCCACGGGACAGGGGGCAACACAGATACGCAGTATTTT. The rearrangement links TRBV5-8 to TRBJ2-3, with 12 bases lining up with TRBD1. Germline-derived CDR1 and CDR2 are SGHTS and YDEGEE. J lost 2 bases, V lost 4 bases, and 5 bases had no gene match. The CDR3 spans 16 residues. The full variable domain, in which reference TRBV5-8 and TRBJ2-3 provide the parts outside the CDR3, is EAGVTQSPTHLIKTRGQQATLRCSPISGHTSVYWYQQALGLGLQFLLWYDEGEERNRGNFPPRFSGRQFPNYSSELNVNALELEDSALYLCASSHGTGGNTDTQYFGPGTRLTVL.

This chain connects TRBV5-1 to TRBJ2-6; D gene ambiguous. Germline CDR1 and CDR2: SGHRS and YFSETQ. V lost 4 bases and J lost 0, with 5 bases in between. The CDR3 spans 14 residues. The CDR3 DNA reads TGCGCCAGCAGCGGAGACTCTGGGGCCAACGTCCTGACTTTC. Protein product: CASSGDSGANVLTF.

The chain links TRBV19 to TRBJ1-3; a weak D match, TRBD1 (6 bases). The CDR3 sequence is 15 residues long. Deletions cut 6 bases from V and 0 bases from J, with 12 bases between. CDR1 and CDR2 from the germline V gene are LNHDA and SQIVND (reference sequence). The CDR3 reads CASRPTGSSGNTIYF. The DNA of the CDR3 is TGTGCCAGTAGGCCAACAGGGAGCTCTGGAAACACCATATATTTT.

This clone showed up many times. CDR3 in DNA: TGTGCCAGCAGCTTGTTATGGCAGGGGGATAGTGAGCAGTTCTTC. This sequence encodes CASSLLWQGDSEQFF. The genes are TRBV7-2 and TRBJ2-1; TRBD1 aligns across 7 bases. The trim removed 3 bases at V and 9 bases at J, leaving 11 bases unmatched. The germline CDR1 and CDR2 sequences are SGHTA and FQGNSA. The CDR3 loop spans 15 amino acids. Based on the CDR3 plus reference TRBV7-2 and TRBJ2-1, the full variable domain is GAGVSQSPSNKVTEKGKDVELRCDPISGHTALYWYRQSLGQGLEFLIYFQGNSAPDKSGLPSDRFSAERTGGSVSTLTIQRTQQEDSAVYLCASSLLWQGDSEQFFGPGTRLTVL.

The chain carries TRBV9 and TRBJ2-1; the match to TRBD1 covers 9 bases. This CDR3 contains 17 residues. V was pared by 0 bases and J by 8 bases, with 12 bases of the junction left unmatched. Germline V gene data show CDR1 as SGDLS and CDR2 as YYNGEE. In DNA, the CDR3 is TGTGCCAGCAGCGTAGCTTCGTCCGGGACAGGGATGGATGAGCAGTTCTTC. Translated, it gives CASSVASSGTGMDEQFF.

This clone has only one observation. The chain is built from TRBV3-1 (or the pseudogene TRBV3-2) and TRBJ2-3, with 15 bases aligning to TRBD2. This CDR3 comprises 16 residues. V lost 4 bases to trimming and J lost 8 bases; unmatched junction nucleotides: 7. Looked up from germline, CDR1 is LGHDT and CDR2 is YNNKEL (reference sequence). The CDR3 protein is CASSRTSGRGRGTQYF. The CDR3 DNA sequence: TGTGCCAGCAGCCGGACTAGCGGGAGGGGCCGCGGTACGCAGTATTTT.

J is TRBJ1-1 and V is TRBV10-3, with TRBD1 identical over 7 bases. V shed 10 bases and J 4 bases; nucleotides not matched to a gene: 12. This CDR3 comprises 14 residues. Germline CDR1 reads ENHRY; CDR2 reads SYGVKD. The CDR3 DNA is TGTGCCACCCAGGGACAGCAAGGAGGCACTGAAGCTTTCTTT. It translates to CATQGQQGGTEAFF.

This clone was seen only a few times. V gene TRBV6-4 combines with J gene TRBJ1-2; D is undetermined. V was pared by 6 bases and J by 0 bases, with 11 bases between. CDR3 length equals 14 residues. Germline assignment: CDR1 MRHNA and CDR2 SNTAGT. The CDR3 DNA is TGTGCCAGCAGACAAGGAGAGCCTAACTATGGCTACACCTTC. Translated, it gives CASRQGEPNYGYTF.

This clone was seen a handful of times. CDR3: CASSLGLVATNYGYTF. The CDR3 nucleotides read TGTGCCAGCAGCTTAGGTTTAGTCGCCACTAACTATGGCTACACCTTC. This chain connects TRBV11-2 to TRBJ1-2; D ambiguous. The CDR3 has 16 amino acids. V was cut by 1 base and J by 0 bases, with 12 bases left in between. Germline V gene lookup returns CDR1 SGHAT and CDR2 FQNNGV. Variable domain in full (rest from reference TRBV11-2 and TRBJ1-2): EAGVAQSPRYKIIEKRQSVAFWCNPISGHATLYWYQQILGQGPKLLIQFQNNGVVDDSQLPKDRFSAERLKGVDSTLKIQPAKLEDSAVYLCASSLGLVATNYGYTFGSGTRLTVV.

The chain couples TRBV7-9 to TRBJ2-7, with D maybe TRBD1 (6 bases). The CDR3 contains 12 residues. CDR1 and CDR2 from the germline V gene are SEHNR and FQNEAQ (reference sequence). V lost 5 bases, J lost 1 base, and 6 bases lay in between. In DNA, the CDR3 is TGTGCCAGCAGCACAGGGTCCTACGAGCAGTACTTC. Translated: CASSTGSYEQYF. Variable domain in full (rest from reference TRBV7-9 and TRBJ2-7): DTGVSQNPRHKITKRGQNVTFRCDPISEHNRLYWYRQTLGQGPEFLTYFQNEAQLEKSRLLSDRFSAERPKGSFSTLEIQRTEQGDSAMYLCASSTGSYEQYFGPGTRLTVT.

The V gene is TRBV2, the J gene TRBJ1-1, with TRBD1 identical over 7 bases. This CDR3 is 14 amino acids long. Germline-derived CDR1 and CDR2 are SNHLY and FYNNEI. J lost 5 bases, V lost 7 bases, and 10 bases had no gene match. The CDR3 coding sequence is TGTGCCAGCACGCCCTTACAGGGGTTGACTGAAGCTTTCTTT. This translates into CASTPLQGLTEAFF.

As DNA, the CDR3 is TGTGCCAGCAGCTTCACGGGACAGGCCTACGAGCAGTACTTC. Its translation is CASSFTGQAYEQYF. The chain is built from TRBV7-8 and TRBJ2-7; 8 bases agree with TRBD1. V trimming: 3 bases; J trimming: 2 bases; junction bases outside the gene matches: 3. This CDR3 has 14 amino acids. Germline loops: CDR1 SGHVS, CDR2 FQNEAQ.

CDR3 amino acids: CASSPIAGGNEQFF. The CDR3 DNA follows: TGTGCCAGCTCACCAATTGCAGGGGGCAATGAGCAGTTCTTC. The chain combines TRBV18 with TRBJ2-1; TRBD1 agrees at 7 bases. Germline lookup yields CDR1 KGHSH and CDR2 LQKENI. The CDR3 has 14 residues. V trimming: 2 bases; J trimming: 6 bases; junction bases outside the gene matches: 4.

CDR3 amino acids: CASRGQRAEKLFF. CDR3 nucleotide sequence: TGTGCCAGCAGGGGCCAGAGGGCTGAAAAACTGTTTTTT. The chain employs TRBV12-3 or TRBV12-4 and TRBJ1-4; D is unresolved. The CDR3 runs 13 residues. The V end was cut by 6 bases, the J end by 7 bases, with 12 bases between.

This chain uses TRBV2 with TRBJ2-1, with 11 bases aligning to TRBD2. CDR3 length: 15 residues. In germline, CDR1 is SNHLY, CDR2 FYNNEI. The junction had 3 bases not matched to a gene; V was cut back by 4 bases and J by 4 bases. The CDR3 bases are TGTGCCAGCAGTGGACTAGCGGGACCTTACAATGAGCAGTTCTTC. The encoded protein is CASSGLAGPYNEQFF.

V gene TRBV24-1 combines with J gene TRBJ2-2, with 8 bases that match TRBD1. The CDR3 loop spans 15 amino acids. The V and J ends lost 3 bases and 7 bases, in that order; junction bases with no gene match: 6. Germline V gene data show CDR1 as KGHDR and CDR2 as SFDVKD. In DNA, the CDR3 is TGTGCCACCAGTGATACCGGGACAGGAAACGGGGAGCTGTTTTTT. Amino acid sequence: CATSDTGTGNGELFF.

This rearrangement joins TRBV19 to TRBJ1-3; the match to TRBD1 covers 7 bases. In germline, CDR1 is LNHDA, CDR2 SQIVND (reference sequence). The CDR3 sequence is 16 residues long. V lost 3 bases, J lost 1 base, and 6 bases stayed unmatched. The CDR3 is CASSMLQGGSGNTIYF. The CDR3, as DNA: TGTGCCAGTAGTATGCTTCAGGGGGGATCTGGAAACACCATATATTTT.

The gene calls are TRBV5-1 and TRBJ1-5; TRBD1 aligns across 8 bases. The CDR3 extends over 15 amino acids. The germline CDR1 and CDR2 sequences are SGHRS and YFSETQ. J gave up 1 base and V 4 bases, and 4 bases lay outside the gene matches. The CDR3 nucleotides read TGCGCCAGCAGCAGCACAGGGGGAAGCAATCAGCCCCAGCATTTT. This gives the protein CASSSTGGSNQPQHF.

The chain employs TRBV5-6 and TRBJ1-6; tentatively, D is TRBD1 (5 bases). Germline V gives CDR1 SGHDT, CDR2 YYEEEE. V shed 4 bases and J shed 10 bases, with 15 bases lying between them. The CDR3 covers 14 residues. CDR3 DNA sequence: TGTGCCAGCAGCCGGGCGGGGGTAGGATCACCCCTCCACTTT. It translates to CASSRAGVGSPLHF.